A selection of T cell receptor beta chains follows, all from one sample in a study of T-cell memory formation after mild COVID-19. One entry per CDR3 protein results from TCRdb running MiXCR on the 5' RACE reads. Among 200,000 to 250,000 distinct CDR3 sequences listed, around 9.5% were seen once. The sample was PBMCs or a T cell subset sorted from them (not recorded which). The receptors stem from a young man who had mild COVID-19 (a few samples of this study predate the infection). Cell type and time point are not known. Both conserved end residues are part of each CDR3. A D gene is named only where the DNA matches it firmly. Clone size appears in some rows only: once, few, many, or a class for an expanded clone.

v_call	d_call	clone_size	j_call	cdr3_nt	cdr3_aa
TRBV7-2	NA	few	TRBJ2-3	TGTGCCAGCAGCTTACAATCGGGGGCTACAGATACGCAGTATTTT	CASSLQSGATDTQYF
TRBV2	NA	many	TRBJ1-3	TGTGCCAGCAGCTTGAGGGGTACGACAGGAAACACCATATATTTT	CASSLRGTTGNTIYF
TRBV12-3/TRBV12-4	TRBD2	few	TRBJ2-3	TGTGCCAGCAGCGGAATAGCGGGGAGCACAGATACGCAGTATTTT	CASSGIAGSTDTQYF
TRBV19	NA	NA	TRBJ2-7	TGTGCCAGTATGGACAGCTCCTACGAGCAGTACTTC	CASMDSSYEQYF
TRBV7-2	NA	many	TRBJ1-5	TGTGCCAGCAGCCCGGCCCCGACGAACGGTCAGCCCCAGCATTTT	CASSPAPTNGQPQHF
TRBV7-2	NA	NA	TRBJ1-2	TGTGCCAGCAGCTTAGAAGGGGGAGCCGCCTACACCTTC	CASSLEGGAAYTF
TRBV7-9	NA	many	TRBJ2-3	TGTGCCAGCAGCTCATTAGCGGAGAGCACAGATACGCAGTATTTT	CASSSLAESTDTQYF
TRBV6-4	NA	NA	TRBJ1-1	TGTGCCAGCAGTGACTCAAAGAACACTGAAGCTTTCTTT	CASSDSKNTEAFF
TRBV2	NA	NA	TRBJ1-2	TGTGCCAGCAGTGAAGCAGGGGTTAGTGGCTACACCTTC	CASSEAGVSGYTF
TRBV2	NA	few	TRBJ1-6	TGTGCCAGCAACCGGGACCTAAATTCACCCCTCCACTTT	CASNRDLNSPLHF
TRBV7-9	TRBD1	few	TRBJ1-1	TGTGCCAGCAGCTCCCAACCGACAGGGAGGCCGCGACAGAACACTGAAGCTTTCTTT	CASSSQPTGRPRQNTEAFF
TRBV20-1	NA	NA	TRBJ1-6	TGCAGTGCTAGTGAGAGAGACCCTCTCGCTAATTCACCCCTCCACTTT	CSASERDPLANSPLHF
TRBV3-1	TRBD1	few	TRBJ1-2	TGTGCCAGCAGCCAAGAGGGGACAGGGGGCTTCGCGGGCTACACCTTC	CASSQEGTGGFAGYTF
TRBV5-1	NA	few	TRBJ2-5	TGCGCCAGCAGCTTTGGGGGGCAGGGCCAGACCCAGTACTTC	CASSFGGQGQTQYF
TRBV7-2	NA	few	TRBJ1-1	TGTGCCAGCACCCTACTATCGCGCAACACTGAAGCTTTCTTT	CASTLLSRNTEAFF
TRBV9	TRBD2	NA	TRBJ2-1	TGTGCCAGCAGCAAACCGGGACTAGCGGCGACCGTGCAGTTCTTC	CASSKPGLAATVQFF
TRBV5-1	NA	NA	TRBJ2-1	TGCGCCAGCAGGGAAGGGGCAGGGGATGAGCAGTTCTTC	CASREGAGDEQFF
TRBV10-1	NA	few	TRBJ1-3	TGCGCCAGCAGTAAGACCGGGGGTTCTGGAAACACCATATATTTT	CASSKTGGSGNTIYF
TRBV7-9	NA	NA	TRBJ1-5	TGTGCCAGCAGCTTAGCGCAACAGCCCCAGCATTTT	CASSLAQQPQHF
TRBV5-6	NA	NA	TRBJ1-1	TGTGCCAGCAGCCCATATTACAGGGAGACTGAAGCTTTCTTT	CASSPYYRETEAFF
TRBV7-3	TRBD1	few	TRBJ1-1	TGTGCCAGCAGCTCCGGGACAGGGGGTGAAGCTTTCTTT	CASSSGTGGEAFF
TRBV11-3	TRBD1	NA	TRBJ2-6	TGTGCCAGCAGTTCTACAGGGGAAGCTGGGGCCAACGTCCTGACTTTC	CASSSTGEAGANVLTF
TRBV7-6	NA	NA	TRBJ1-3	TGTGCCAGCAGCTTGGTTACGGGTCAAGAGATCTCTGGAAACACCATATATTTT	CASSLVTGQEISGNTIYF
TRBV27	NA	NA	TRBJ2-6	TGTGCCAGCAGTTTACGCCGCTCTGGGGCCAACGTCCTGACTTTC	CASSLRRSGANVLTF
TRBV9	NA	NA	TRBJ2-5	TGTGCCAGCAGCGTAGAGGGAGTCAGAGAGACCCAGTACTTC	CASSVEGVRETQYF
TRBV20-1	NA	few	TRBJ1-4	TGCAGTGCCACAGCCGCGACTAATGAAAAACTGTTTTTT	CSATAATNEKLFF
TRBV14	TRBD1	many	TRBJ1-2	TGTGCCAGCAGCCTACAGGGGGTTGGCTACACCTTC	CASSLQGVGYTF
TRBV5-1	NA	many	TRBJ1-1	TGCGCCAGCAGCTTGAGGAAGGTGGTGCTAAACACTGAAGCTTTCTTT	CASSLRKVVLNTEAFF
TRBV5-1	TRBD2	few	TRBJ2-5	TGCGCCAGCAGATTTGGACTAGCGGGGGGTAAAGAGACCCAGTACTTC	CASRFGLAGGKETQYF
TRBV20-1	NA	NA	TRBJ2-3	TGCAGTGCTACTACGACAAGGGCCGCAGATACGCAGTATTTT	CSATTTRAADTQYF
TRBV28	TRBD1	few	TRBJ1-1	TGTGCCAGCAGTCCGGGACAGGGGGACACTGAAGCTTTCTTT	CASSPGQGDTEAFF
TRBV5-1	NA	many	TRBJ2-5	TGCGCCAGCAGCTTGTCAAGCCAAGAGACCCAGTACTTC	CASSLSSQETQYF
TRBV11-3	NA	few	TRBJ1-3	TGTGCCAGCAGCTTAAGGGGCAACACCATATATTTT	CASSLRGNTIYF
TRBV5-1	NA	NA	TRBJ2-6	TGCGCCAGCAGCTTGGACCGGGGAGGTGGGGCCAACGTCCTGACTTTC	CASSLDRGGGANVLTF
TRBV5-1	TRBD1	NA	TRBJ2-7	TGCGCCAGCAGGATTGTCGGGACAGGCCTAGCCCAGGAGTACTTC	CASRIVGTGLAQEYF
TRBV7-9	NA	few	TRBJ1-4	TGTGCCAGCAGCTTAAGGGCAGGAGGGGAAAAACTGTTTTTT	CASSLRAGGEKLFF
TRBV7-2	TRBD2	many	TRBJ2-3	TGTGCCAGCAGCCCTGGGGGGGTCCCAGATACGCAGTATTTT	CASSPGGVPDTQYF
TRBV18	NA	few	TRBJ2-1	TGTGCCAGCTCTCCCGGGACATCGACCGTGAATGAGCAGTTCTTC	CASSPGTSTVNEQFF
TRBV6-4	NA	few	TRBJ2-1	TGTGCCAGCAGGCAAGAACCGTCAGGGACCGAGCAGTTCTTC	CASRQEPSGTEQFF
TRBV3-1	NA	many	TRBJ1-5	TGTGCCAGCAGCCAAGGGGCACAGATGAATCAGCCCCAGCATTTT	CASSQGAQMNQPQHF
TRBV20-1	TRBD2	NA	TRBJ2-7	TGCAGTGTTCACTGGGGGAGGGTGACCCACGAGCAGTACTTC	CSVHWGRVTHEQYF
TRBV7-2	NA	few	TRBJ2-7	TGTGCCAGCAGCTACAACAGGGGGGAGGGCGAGCAGTACTTC	CASSYNRGEGEQYF
TRBV6-5	TRBD1	many	TRBJ2-7	TGTGCCAGCAGTAAACCTCTGACAGGGTTGACCTACGAGCAGTACTTC	CASSKPLTGLTYEQYF
TRBV18	NA	NA	TRBJ2-1	TGTGCCAGCTCACAAACCTTACAGAACAATGAGCAGTTCTTC	CASSQTLQNNEQFF
TRBV9	TRBD1	NA	TRBJ1-1	TGTGCCAGCAGCGTTAGGGCCCTCAACAGGGGGGAGAACACTGAAGCTTTCTTT	CASSVRALNRGENTEAFF
TRBV6-8	NA	NA	TRBJ2-3	TGTGCCACCAATACGGGTACGGGGGTCATAGATACGCAGTATTTT	CATNTGTGVIDTQYF
TRBV7-2	NA	NA	TRBJ2-7	TGTGCCAGCAGCCCGAACGGGGTTAGTGGGTACGAGCAGTACTTC	CASSPNGVSGYEQYF
TRBV7-2	TRBD2	many	TRBJ2-4	TGTGCCAGCAGCCCTAGCGGGGGGCATGACAAAAACATTCAGTACTTC	CASSPSGGHDKNIQYF
TRBV18	TRBD1	many	TRBJ1-3	TGTGCCAGCTCACCACCGGGACAGGGGGCTGGAAACACCATATATTTT	CASSPPGQGAGNTIYF
TRBV7-2	NA	few	TRBJ2-5	TGTGCCAGCAGCTTACCTACGGAGACCCAGTACTTC	CASSLPTETQYF
TRBV7-2	NA	few	TRBJ2-6	TGTGCCAGCAGCTTAGGCAGGTCCTACTCTGGGGCCAACGTCCTGACTTTC	CASSLGRSYSGANVLTF
TRBV29-1	NA	NA	TRBJ2-1	TGCAGCGCCTCCGGGACAAATTTTTTCAGTGAGCAGTTCTTC	CSASGTNFFSEQFF